This TCR beta chain was recorded in a study of shared clonotypes between healthy human individuals. Turning to this clone: Its antigen is unknown.

Sorted-subset replicate PCR reactions contained roughly 210 ng DNA, corresponding to some 29,000 T cell genomes. Using immunoSEQ multiplex PCR, the repertoire was profiled, and TCRdb retains in-frame clones only, with some absent. This table has some 1,600,000 clones, 95% to 99% appearing once. Trimming cost V 5 bases and J 2 bases, with 17 bases left between them. The CDR3 covers 16 residues. Germline CDR1 reads MDHEN; CDR2 reads SYDVKM. Regarding the study as a whole: When naive CD4 clonotypes were compared across a few donors, 5% to 5.5% were shared. Memory subsets generally showed smaller estimated richness than naive subsets did. Sorted-subset sequencing, rarefaction showed, was incomplete despite large depth.

The sample comprised naive CD4+ T cells sorted from blood. Documented subset: CD45RA+ positively selected. The source is a man in his thirties or forties in good health. The genes are TRBV28 and TRBJ2-3; D perhaps matches TRBD1 (6 bases). The CDR3 loop is CASSPSGTLYTDTQYF. The CDR3 DNA is TGTGCCAGCAGTCCCTCCGGGACACTCTACACAGATACGCAGTATTTT.